The rows below give T cell receptor beta chains drawn from one sample of a study of blood T cell repertoires in COVID-19. Clones were read by immunoSEQ multiplex PCR, and TCRdb kept only the in-frame ones, dropping some. This table has 110,000 or so clones, about 84% appearing once. The sequencing input was peripheral blood. The receptors here all came from a man aged 55 to 70 with acute or convalescent COVID-19. The conserved cysteine and the conserved F or W are not part of the CDR3 here.

>TRBV19|14
ASKDRVFSGANVLT
>TRBV5-6|13
ASSLTVGISTEAF
>TRBV11-2|13
ASSLGTSYTGELF
>TRBV15|11
ATREGGANEQY
>TRBV11-2|14
ASSLGTFANTGELF
>TRBV19|12
ASSHRGENHEQY
>TRBV18|15
ASSPTFTGANTGELF
>TRBV19|12
ASTYSSNQETQY
>TRBV28|12
ASSQSDTGETQY
>TRBV10-2|17
ASSESRGLAELSSYEQY
>TRBV6-6|12
ASSDAGGTAEAF
>TRBV28|11
ASRRGRDEKLF
>TRBV5-4|12
ASSPGQGGYEQY
>TRBV9|13
ASSVAFNSWIGYT
>TRBV2|11
ASRTDPTDTQY
>TRBV4-1|12
ASSQEVAEYEQY
>TRBV24-1|13
ATSEGGVMNTEAF
>TRBV6-5|13
ASSPSLDSLTELF
>TRBV4-3|14
ASSQDWGTSPRELF
>TRBV4-3|16
ASSQDEPGTSGHNEQF
>TRBV4-3|11
ASSQGEDNEQF
>TRBV24-1|14
ATSDRSGRQRDTQY
>TRBV18|13
ASSPRSGPEPEAF
>TRBV27|11
ASSSGLVETQY
>TRBV27|11
ASSFSGFYEQY
>TRBV7-7|12
ASSLDISGQGLS
>TRBV6-5|12
ASQVAGDRNEQF